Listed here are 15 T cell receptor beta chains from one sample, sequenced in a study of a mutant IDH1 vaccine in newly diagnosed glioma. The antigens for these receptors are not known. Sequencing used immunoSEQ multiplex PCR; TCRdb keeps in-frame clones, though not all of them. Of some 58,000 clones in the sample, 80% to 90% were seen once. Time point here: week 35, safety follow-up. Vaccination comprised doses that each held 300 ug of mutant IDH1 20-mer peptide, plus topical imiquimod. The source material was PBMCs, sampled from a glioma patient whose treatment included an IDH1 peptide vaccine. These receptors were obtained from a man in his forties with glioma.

CDR3: CASRHGLAGAGELFF. Here the CDR3 DNA reads TGTGCCAGCAGACACGGACTAGCTGGGGCCGGGGAGCTGTTTTTT. The rearrangement uses TRBV28 and TRBJ2-2, with 8 bases aligning to TRBD2. Germline CDR1 MDHEN, CDR2 SYDVKM. J gave up 6 bases and V 6 bases, and 9 bases lay outside the gene matches. This CDR3 is 15 amino acids long.

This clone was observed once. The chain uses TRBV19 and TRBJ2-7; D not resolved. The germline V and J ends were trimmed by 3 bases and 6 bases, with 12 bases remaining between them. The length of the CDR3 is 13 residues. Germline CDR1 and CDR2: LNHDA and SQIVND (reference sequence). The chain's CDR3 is CASSISPGSEQYF. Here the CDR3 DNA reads TGTGCCAGTAGTATCTCACCGGGTTCCGAGCAGTACTTC. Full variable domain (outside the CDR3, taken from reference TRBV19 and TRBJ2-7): DGGITQSPKYLFRKEGQNVTLSCEQNLNHDAMYWYRQDPGQGLRLIYYSQIVNDFQKGDIAEGYSVSREKKESFPLTVTSAQKNPTAFYLCASSISPGSEQYFGPGTRLTVT.

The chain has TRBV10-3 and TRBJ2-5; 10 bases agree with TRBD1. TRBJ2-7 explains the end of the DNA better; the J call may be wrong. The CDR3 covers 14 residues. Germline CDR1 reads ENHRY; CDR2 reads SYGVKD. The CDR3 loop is CAIASGQGPYEQYF. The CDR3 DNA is TGTGCCATCGCTTCGGGACAGGGGCCCTACGAGCAGTACTTC.

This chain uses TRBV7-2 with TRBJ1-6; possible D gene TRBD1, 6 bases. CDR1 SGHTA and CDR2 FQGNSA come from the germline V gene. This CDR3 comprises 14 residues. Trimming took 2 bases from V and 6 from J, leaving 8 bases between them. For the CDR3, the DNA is TGTGCCAGCAGCTTAACAGGGAGTAATTCACCCCTCCACTTT. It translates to CASSLTGSNSPLHF.

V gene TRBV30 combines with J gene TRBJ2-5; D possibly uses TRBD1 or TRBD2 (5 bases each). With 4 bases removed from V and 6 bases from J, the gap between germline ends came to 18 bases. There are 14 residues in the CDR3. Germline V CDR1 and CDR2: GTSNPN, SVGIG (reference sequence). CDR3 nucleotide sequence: TGTGCCTGGACCGGGACCATAGCTTTGCAGACCCAGTACTTC. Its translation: CAWTGTIALQTQYF.

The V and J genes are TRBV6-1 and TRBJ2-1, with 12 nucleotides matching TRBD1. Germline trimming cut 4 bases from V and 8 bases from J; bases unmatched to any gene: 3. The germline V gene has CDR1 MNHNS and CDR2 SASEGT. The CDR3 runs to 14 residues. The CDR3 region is CASSAGTGGDEQFF. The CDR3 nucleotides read TGTGCCAGCAGTGCCGGGACAGGGGGCGATGAGCAGTTCTTC.

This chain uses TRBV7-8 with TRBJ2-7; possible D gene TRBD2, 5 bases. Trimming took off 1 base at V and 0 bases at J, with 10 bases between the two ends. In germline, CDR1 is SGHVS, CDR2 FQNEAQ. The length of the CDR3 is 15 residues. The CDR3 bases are TGTGCCAGCAGCTTAGGCGGGTGGAGCTCCTACGAGCAGTACTTC. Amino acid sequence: CASSLGGWSSYEQYF.

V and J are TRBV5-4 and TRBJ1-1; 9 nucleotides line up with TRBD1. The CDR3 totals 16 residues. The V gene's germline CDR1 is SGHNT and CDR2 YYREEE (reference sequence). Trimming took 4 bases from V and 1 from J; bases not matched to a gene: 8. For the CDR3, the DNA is TGTGCCAGCAGCACCTATACAGGGGGCGCGAACACTGAAGCTTTCTTT. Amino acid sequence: CASSTYTGGANTEAFF. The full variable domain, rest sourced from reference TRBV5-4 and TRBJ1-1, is ETGVTQSPTHLIKTRGQQVTLRCSSQSGHNTVSWYQQALGQGPQFIFQYYREEENGRGNFPPRFSGLQFPNYSSELNVNALELDDSALYLCASSTYTGGANTEAFFGQGTRLTVV.

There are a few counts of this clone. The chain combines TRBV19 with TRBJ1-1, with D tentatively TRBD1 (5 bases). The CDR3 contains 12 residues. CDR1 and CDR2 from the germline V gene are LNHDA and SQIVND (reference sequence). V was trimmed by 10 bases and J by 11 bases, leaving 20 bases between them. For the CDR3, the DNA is TGTGCCACCGCAGGACACCCTTTCATTGCTTTCTTT. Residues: CATAGHPFIAFF.

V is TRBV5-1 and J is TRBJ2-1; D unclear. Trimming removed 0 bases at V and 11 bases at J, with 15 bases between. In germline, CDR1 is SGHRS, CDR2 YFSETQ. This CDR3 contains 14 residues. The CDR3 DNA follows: TGCGCCAGCAGCTTGGATGCCCACGCAATGAAGCAGTTCTTC. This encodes CASSLDAHAMKQFF.

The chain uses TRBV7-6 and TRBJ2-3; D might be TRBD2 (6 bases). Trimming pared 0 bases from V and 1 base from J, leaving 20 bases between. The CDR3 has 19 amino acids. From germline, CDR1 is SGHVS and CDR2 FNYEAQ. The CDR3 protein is CASSLAQESHPGGTDTQYF. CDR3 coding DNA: TGTGCCAGCAGCTTAGCCCAAGAATCGCATCCGGGAGGCACAGATACGCAGTATTTT.

The DNA for the CDR3 is TGTGCCAGCAGCCCGCTGGGCCTCGGCGATACGCAGTATTTT. Protein sequence: CASSPLGLGDTQYF. The V and J genes are TRBV7-2 and TRBJ2-3, with D uncertain. The CDR3 runs to 14 residues. In germline, CDR1 is SGHTA, CDR2 FQGNSA. V lost 5 bases, J lost 6 bases, and 15 bases lay in between.

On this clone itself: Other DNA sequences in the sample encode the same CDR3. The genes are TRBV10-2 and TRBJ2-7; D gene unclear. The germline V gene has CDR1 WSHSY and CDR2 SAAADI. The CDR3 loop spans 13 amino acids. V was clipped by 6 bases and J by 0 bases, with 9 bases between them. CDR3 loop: CASSVLRSYEQYF. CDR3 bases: TGCGCCAGCAGCGTACTACGCTCCTACGAGCAGTACTTC.

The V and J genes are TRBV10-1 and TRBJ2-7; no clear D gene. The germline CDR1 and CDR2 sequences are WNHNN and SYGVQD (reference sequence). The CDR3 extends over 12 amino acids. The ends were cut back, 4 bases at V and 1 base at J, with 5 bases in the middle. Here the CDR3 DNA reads TGCGCCAGCAGTGGCGCGTCCTACGAGCAGTACTTC. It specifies CASSGASYEQYF.

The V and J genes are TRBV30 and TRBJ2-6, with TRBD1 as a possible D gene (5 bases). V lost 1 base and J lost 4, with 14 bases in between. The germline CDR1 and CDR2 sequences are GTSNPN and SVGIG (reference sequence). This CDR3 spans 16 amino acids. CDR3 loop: CAWSETQGLGANVLTF. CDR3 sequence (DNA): TGTGCCTGGAGTGAAACCCAGGGCCTCGGGGCCAACGTCCTGACTTTC.